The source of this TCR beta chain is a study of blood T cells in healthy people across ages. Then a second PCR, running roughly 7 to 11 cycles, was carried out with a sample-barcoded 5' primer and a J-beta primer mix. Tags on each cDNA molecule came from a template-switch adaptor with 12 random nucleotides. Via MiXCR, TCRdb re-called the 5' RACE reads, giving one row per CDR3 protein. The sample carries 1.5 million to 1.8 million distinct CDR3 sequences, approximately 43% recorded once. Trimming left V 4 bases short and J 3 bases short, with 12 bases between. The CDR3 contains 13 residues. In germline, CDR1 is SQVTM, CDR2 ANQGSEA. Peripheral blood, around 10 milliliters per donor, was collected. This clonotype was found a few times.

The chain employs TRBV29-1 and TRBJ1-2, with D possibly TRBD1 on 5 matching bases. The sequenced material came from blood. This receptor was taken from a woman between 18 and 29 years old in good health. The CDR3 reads CSVAGDRYYGYTF. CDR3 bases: TGCAGCGTTGCCGGCGACAGATACTATGGCTACACCTTC.